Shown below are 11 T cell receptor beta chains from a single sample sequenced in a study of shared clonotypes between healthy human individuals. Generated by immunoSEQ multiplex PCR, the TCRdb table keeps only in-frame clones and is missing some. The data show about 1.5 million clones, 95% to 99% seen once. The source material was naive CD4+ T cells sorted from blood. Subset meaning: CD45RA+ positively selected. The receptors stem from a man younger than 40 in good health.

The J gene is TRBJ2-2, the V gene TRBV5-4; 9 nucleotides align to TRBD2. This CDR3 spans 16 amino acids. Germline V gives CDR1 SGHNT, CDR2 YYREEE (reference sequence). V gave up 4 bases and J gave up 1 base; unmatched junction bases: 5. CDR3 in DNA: TGTGCCAGCAGCCTGGGGCGGGAGGGGAACACCGGGGAGCTGTTTTTT. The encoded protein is CASSLGREGNTGELFF.

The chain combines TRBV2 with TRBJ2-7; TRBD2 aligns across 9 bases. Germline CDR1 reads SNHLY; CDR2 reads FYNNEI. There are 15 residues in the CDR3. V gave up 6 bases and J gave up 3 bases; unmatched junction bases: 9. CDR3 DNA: TGTGCCAGCAGCAGCCGACTAGCGGCGCTCTACGAGCAGTACTTC. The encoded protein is CASSSRLAALYEQYF.

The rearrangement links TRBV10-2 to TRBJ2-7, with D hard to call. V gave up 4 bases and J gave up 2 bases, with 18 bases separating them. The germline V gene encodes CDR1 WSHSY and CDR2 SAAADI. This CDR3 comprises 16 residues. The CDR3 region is CASSGSLGRVAYEQYF. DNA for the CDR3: TGCGCCAGCAGTGGGTCCCTGGGCCGAGTCGCCTACGAGCAGTACTTC.

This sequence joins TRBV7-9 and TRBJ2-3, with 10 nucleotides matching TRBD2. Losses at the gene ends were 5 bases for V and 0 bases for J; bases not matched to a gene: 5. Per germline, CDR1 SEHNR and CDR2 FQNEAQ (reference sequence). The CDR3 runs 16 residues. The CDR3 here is CASSHGLAASTDTQYF. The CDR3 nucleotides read TGTGCCAGCAGCCACGGACTAGCGGCTAGCACAGATACGCAGTATTTT. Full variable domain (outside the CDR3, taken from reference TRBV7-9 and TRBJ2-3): DTGVSQNPRHKITKRGQNVTFRCDPISEHNRLYWYRQTLGQGPEFLTYFQNEAQLEKSRLLSDRFSAERPKGSFSTLEIQRTEQGDSAMYLCASSHGLAASTDTQYFGPGTRLTVL.

The CDR3 sequence: CASSPGQGIYNEQFF. DNA for the CDR3: TGCGCCAGCAGCCCAGGACAGGGGATATACAATGAGCAGTTCTTC. The chain carries TRBV4-3 and TRBJ2-1; 9 bases align to TRBD1. V lost 4 bases, J lost 4 bases, and 5 bases stayed unmatched. The germline gives CDR1 LGHNA, CDR2 YSLEER. CDR3 length: 15 amino acids.

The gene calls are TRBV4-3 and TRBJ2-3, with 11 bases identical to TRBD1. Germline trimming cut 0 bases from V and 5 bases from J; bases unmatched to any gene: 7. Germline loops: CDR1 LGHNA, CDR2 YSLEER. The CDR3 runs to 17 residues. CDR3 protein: CASSQDPRDRGLDTQYF. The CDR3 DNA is TGCGCCAGCAGCCAAGATCCTCGGGACAGGGGGTTAGATACGCAGTATTTT.

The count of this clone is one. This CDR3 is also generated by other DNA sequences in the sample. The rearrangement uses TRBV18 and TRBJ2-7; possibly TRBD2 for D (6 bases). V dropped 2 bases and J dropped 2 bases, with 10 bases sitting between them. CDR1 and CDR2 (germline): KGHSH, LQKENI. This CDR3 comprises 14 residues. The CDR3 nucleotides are TGTGCCAGCTCACCAGGAGGGACTCCCTACGAGCAGTACTTC. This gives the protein CASSPGGTPYEQYF.

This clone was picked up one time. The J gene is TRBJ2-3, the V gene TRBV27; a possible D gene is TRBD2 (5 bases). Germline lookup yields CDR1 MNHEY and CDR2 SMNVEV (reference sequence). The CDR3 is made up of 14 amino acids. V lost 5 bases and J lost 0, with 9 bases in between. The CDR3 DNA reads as TGTGCCAGCAGTACCGGACTTAGCACAGATACGCAGTATTTT. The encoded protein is CASSTGLSTDTQYF.

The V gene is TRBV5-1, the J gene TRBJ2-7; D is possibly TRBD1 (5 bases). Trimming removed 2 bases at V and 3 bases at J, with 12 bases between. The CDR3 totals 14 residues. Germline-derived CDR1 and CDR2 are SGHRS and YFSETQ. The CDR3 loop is CASSLSAGHYEQYF. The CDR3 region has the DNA TGCGCCAGCAGCTTATCGGCAGGACACTACGAGCAGTACTTC.

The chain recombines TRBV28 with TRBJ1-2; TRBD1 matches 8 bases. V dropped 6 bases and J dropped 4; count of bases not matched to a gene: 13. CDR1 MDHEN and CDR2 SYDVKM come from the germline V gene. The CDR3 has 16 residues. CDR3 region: CASRLSGQGARYGYTF. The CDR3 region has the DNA TGTGCCAGCAGGCTATCAGGACAGGGTGCCCGCTATGGCTACACCTTC.

The DNA for the CDR3 is TGTGCCAGCAGTCGCGACAGGGATCGTGGAAACACCATATATTTT. It encodes CASSRDRDRGNTIYF. The rearrangement links TRBV6-5 to TRBJ1-3; 7 bases are a match to TRBD1. The CDR3 loop spans 15 amino acids. From germline, CDR1 is MNHEY and CDR2 SVGAGI. With V trimmed by 5 bases and J by 3 bases, 7 bases remained unmatched.